A single T cell receptor beta chain is shown here with its context. No cognate antigen has been identified for it. Base qualities are not at hand, and no much larger clone is one base apart. This entry belongs to a study of cytomegalovirus exposure and HLA in healthy donors (dated by TCRdb to the late 2010s). Describing the broader study: In an earlier analysis of 450 to 750 of the donors, 276 Gb of sequence data and some 120 million unique TCR beta sequences from approximately 180 million T cells were reported. A later analysis re-examined previously published TCR beta repertoires from around 670 donors and added high-resolution HLA genotyping to investigate patterns of TCR occurrence. Among the 398 genotyped donors, under 90% belonged to the genetic ancestry cluster associated with self-reported Caucasian donors. Among around 400 genotyped donors of the cohort, an average of approximately 250,000 unique TCR beta nucleotide sequences were sequenced per donor, about a sixth of them non-productive. The study combined high-throughput TCR immunosequencing, statistical association of individual TCRs with disease status, and machine learning to predict cytomegalovirus infection status. The study profiled the T cell repertoires of around 700 subjects by immunosequencing and related them to cytomegalovirus serostatus. The number of typed donors differed by locus: about 629-630 for A, B, C, DRB1 and DQB1; approximately 520 for DQA1; roughly 600 for DPA1; and around 490 for DPB1. About 300 gigabases of sequencing data and approximately 91 million unique TCR sequences made up an early release that covered approximately 700 HLA-typed donors. Class I and class II HLA loci were covered by the typing at four-digit resolution. Donor age, sex, ethnicity and CMV serostatus were compiled together with the repertoire data. Rather than drawing on any new phenotypic data, the later analysis identified candidate immune exposures from TCR beta sequences and the way those sequences occurred across donors. Several DR-DQ haplotypes were handled as single units for association and clustering because linkage in the cohort was strong. The study aimed to test whether cataloging public T cell receptors could reveal signatures of past pathogen exposure. An earlier analysis of roughly 580 of the donors used high-throughput TCR beta sequencing to judge whether each TCR beta V gene segment behaved as functional or pseudogenic. In a later genetic analysis, genome-wide SNP genotypes for about 55% of the roughly 700 donors were used, and that subset was treated as a discovery cohort. All discovery cohort repertoires had been generated on a single sequencing platform. Besides the first cohort of roughly 660 subjects, a separate validation cohort made up of 95 to 150 different subjects was used. Results the study describes overall, beyond this receptor: In both the original and validation cohorts, the classifier was reported to diagnose cytomegalovirus status with high specificity and sensitivity. A further reported finding was that TCR beta sequences accurately predicted the HLA-A and HLA-B alleles for most subjects in the first cohort. An association between a missense DCLRE1C variant and V-gene and J-gene trimming of TCR beta chains was found in a later genetic analysis and replicated in an independent cohort. Immune exposure information for the cohort was limited to CMV serostatus. Linkage disequilibrium might explain the correlated functional status among segregating V segments, but an unknown experimental factor could not be excluded. Because counts were too low, roughly 17 rarely observed V segments, including chromosome 9 orphons, were left out of the earlier analysis of some 600 of the donors. A later analysis found that TCR association rates varied across HLA loci, with DRB1 alleles showing the most associated TCRs and HLA-C alleles the fewest. Because the 87-base-pair reads could not distinguish some IMGT-functional V segments, including TRBV6-2 and TRBV6-3, those segments were excluded. A group of highly shared sequence variants was considered likely to be a technical artifact of the sequencing pipeline. The presence/absence analyses assumed that sequencing depth was roughly uniform across donors, and that assumption may not be true. In a later analysis, HLA-associated TCR beta chains showed more clonal expansion and lower generation probabilities than non-associated chains that were equally common. Assigning TCR associations to individual alleles was difficult when HLA alleles, especially DR and DQ, strongly co-occurred. Most CMV-associated TCR beta chains appeared to be HLA-restricted in a later analysis, and the HLA associations seemed to be driven largely by CMV exposure. Across donors, most TCR sequences were observed very rarely, whereas some public TCRs were present in many individuals. The cohort was sequenced for TCR beta chains only, and without alpha or paired-chain data the features that could be detected were limited. It was suggested by the authors that the approach could potentially be generalized to other disease states and immunological phenotypes. A later analysis associated 15,000 to 20,000 TCR beta sequences with specific HLA alleles at a false discovery rate of 0.05. A few of the identified cytomegalovirus-associated TCR beta chains were confirmed in vitro to be specific for cytomegalovirus antigens. Several of the top co-occurrence clusters appeared to be linked to parvovirus B19, influenza, CMV and Epstein-Barr virus, according to a later analysis. Because some donors lacked HLA typing at each locus, the association tests relied only on the typed subset. Broadly in line with IMGT annotations, most TCR beta V segments showed up in productive rearrangements about 90% or about 30% of the time in an earlier analysis of 587 of the donors. In the study, 150 to 200 TCR beta chains were listed as associated with cytomegalovirus. A later genetic analysis reported fewer N-insertions in productive TCRs among donors in an Asian-associated ancestry cluster than the roughly 640-donor mean.

To prepare the library, the immunoSEQ multiplex PCR assay was applied. For the multiplex PCR, a mixture combining 60 forward primers for TCR Vbeta segments and 13 reverse primers for TCR Jbeta segments was used. The CDR3 region of rearranged TCR beta genes was amplified from genomic DNA with a multiplex PCR assay. The Illumina HiSeq System was used to sequence the amplified TCR beta libraries as 87-base-pair reads. As for the original processing: Across the roughly 600 repertoires, a later analysis counted some 80 million unique TCR beta chains, 8.5 million to 12 million of which were shared by at least two donors. Raw reads were error-corrected and collapsed into unique sequences by a nearest-neighbor algorithm in which closely related sequences were merged to remove PCR and sequencing errors. To assign V, D and J gene segments, CDR3 sequences were aligned to IMGT reference sequences. For a sequence to be retained, a match of at least six nucleotides was required to both a V gene segment and a J gene segment. A rearrangement counted as productive if the CDR3 had no stop codons and remained in frame with V and J, and every other rearrangement counted as non-productive. Following IMGT convention, CDR3 was defined as the stretch from the second conserved V-encoded cysteine up to the conserved J-encoded phenylalanine. In an earlier analysis of approximately 590 of the donors, sequences lacking an unambiguous match to a single V gene segment were excluded. In an earlier analysis of around 590 of the donors, a V segment was called functional when productive rearrangements were above 56.7%, and segregating when the standard deviation between donors exceeded 5%. To diagnose cytomegalovirus status from the catalog of TCR beta chain sequences, a statistical classification framework was built. In a later analysis, V and J genes were assigned by comparing TCR nucleotide sequences against IMGT/GENE-DB human TR gene sequences. In a later analysis, CDR3 sequences and most-parsimonious VDJ recombination scenarios were assigned using the TCRdist pipeline. In a later analysis, each TCR beta chain was defined by its CDR3 amino acid sequence together with its V-gene family, and reads without a unique V-gene family were excluded. A later analysis removed 592 highly shared, low-generation-probability nucleotide sequences to deal with suspected cross-contamination and a sequencing artifact. In a later analysis, a clonal expansion index was calculated for each public chain from normalized within-repertoire ranks of inferred template counts. In a later analysis, generation probabilities were computed with a VDJ recombination model fitted to out-of-frame rearrangements, and the resulting probabilities were checked against IGoR. In a later analysis, TCR-TCR, TCR-HLA and TCR-CMV co-occurrence was scored with hypergeometric tests, and a repertoire-size bias correction was applied to TCR pairs. False discovery rates were estimated in a later analysis by permuting HLA or CMV assignments 20 times. A later analysis grouped co-occurring TCRs with DBSCAN, adding TCRdist sequence similarity when clustering within HLA-allele-positive subsets. Co-occurrence clustering excluded repertoires with fewer than 30,000 or more than 120,000 public chains, plus five with anomalous nucleotide sharing. TCRdb mirrors the immuneACCESS table, restricted to in-frame sequences. Some clones are absent from its copies; in checked studies, under half trace to an unresolved V gene, and the reason for the others is unknown. That table gives V, J and clone size, and the DNA gave D and trimming. The sample data list around 120,000 clones, and 60% to 85% of these were observed just once. The ten biggest clones cover about 3% of the sample.

The cohort comprised some 680 healthy bone marrow donors. At the time of sampling, every cohort member was nominally healthy, though immune exposures that went unrecorded were likely present. The donor tested CMV seropositive, placing the donor among the 250 to 300 seropositive members of the cohort. A peripheral blood sample was collected from each donor, and TCR beta sequencing was performed on peripheral blood mononuclear cells. Genomic DNA extraction from the blood cell samples was performed with the Qiagen DNeasy Blood Extraction Kit. The cysteine opens and the phenylalanine closes a CDR3 of 15 amino acids. The DNA shown is the 45-base CDR3, in frame from base 1. Germline trimming amounts to 4 bases on V and 6 bases on J, with 14 as the count of junction bases outside the gene matches. The germline V gene (reference sequence) gives CDR1 as GTSNPN and CDR2 as SVGIG.

Specimen: PBMCs. This receptor chain uses TRBV30 and TRBJ1-1; 7 nucleotides in the junction match TRBD1. This clonotype was obtained from a woman in her thirties or forties in good health and CMV-seropositive. CDR3 region: CAWTPTGDSDPEAFF. Read as DNA, the sequence is TGTGCCTGGACTCCTACAGGGGATTCTGACCCTGAAGCTTTCTTT.